This T cell receptor (beta chain) was captured in a study of T-cell reconstitution after alpha-beta-depleted transplantation in children. Germline V lookup: CDR1 KGHDR, CDR2 SFDVKD. With 0 bases removed from V and 8 bases from J, the gap between germline ends came to 10 bases. CDR3 length equals 14 residues. There are a few counts of this clonotype. Its antigen is undetermined. A library of TCRbeta sequences, prepared with unique molecular identifiers, was generated. TCRdb reanalysed the PCR reads using MiXCR and keeps one entry per CDR3 protein. The data hold a few hundred thousand distinct CDR3 sequences, with over 25% observed a single time. Study-level points and caveats: Surviving recipient T cells and thymic progenitors accounted for the high day-60 TCRbeta diversity observed in some patients.

The rearrangement uses TRBV24-1 and TRBJ2-1; D gene unclear. The TCR comes from a boy under two years old with Wiskott-Aldrich syndrome, due to receive a stem cell transplant. Sample: PBMCs, taken before TCRalphabeta/CD19-depleted stem cell transplant. The CDR3: CATSDLNPGDEQFF. The CDR3 nucleotides read TGTGCCACCAGTGATTTGAACCCAGGCGATGAGCAGTTCTTC.